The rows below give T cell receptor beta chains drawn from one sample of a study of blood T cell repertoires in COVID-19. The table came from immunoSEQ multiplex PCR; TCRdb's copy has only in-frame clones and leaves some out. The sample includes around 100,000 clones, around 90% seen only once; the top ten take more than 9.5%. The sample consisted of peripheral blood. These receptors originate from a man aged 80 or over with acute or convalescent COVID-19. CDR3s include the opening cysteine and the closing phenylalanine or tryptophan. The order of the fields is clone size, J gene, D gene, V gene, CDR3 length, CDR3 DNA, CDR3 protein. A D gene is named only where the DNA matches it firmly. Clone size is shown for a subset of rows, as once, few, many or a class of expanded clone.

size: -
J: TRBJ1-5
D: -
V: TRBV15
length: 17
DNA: TGTGCCACCAGCAGAGATAGGGGGGGGCAGCGCAATCAGCCCCAGCATTTT
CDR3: CATSRDRGGQRNQPQHF

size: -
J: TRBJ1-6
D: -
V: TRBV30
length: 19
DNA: TGTGCCTGGAGGGGTTGGACTACAGGCGTAAGCTCCTATAATTCACCCCTCCACTTT
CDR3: CAWRGWTTGVSSYNSPLHF

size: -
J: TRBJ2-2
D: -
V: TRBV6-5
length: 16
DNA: TGTGCCAGCAGTTACGATGGACAGCCGAACACCGGGGAGCTGTTTTTT
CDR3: CASSYDGQPNTGELFF

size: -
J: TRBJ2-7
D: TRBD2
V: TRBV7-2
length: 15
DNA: TGTGCCAGCAGCTTGGAAGCGGGAGGGGGAAACGAGCAGTACTTC
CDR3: CASSLEAGGGNEQYF

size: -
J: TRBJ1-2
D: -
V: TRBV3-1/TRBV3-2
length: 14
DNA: TGTGCCAGCAGCCAAGCCGGGGGGCCCTATGGCTACACCTTC
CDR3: CASSQAGGPYGYTF

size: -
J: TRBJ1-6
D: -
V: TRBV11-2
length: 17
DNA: TGTGCCAGCAGCTTAACGGGACGGGAGATCTATAATTCACCCCTCCACTTT
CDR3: CASSLTGREIYNSPLHF

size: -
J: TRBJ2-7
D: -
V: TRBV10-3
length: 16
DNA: TGTGCCATCAGTGAGCCCCTTAGACTCGGAAGTTACGAGCAGTACTTC
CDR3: CAISEPLRLGSYEQYF

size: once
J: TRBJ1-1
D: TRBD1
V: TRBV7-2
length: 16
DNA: TGTGCCACCAAGGGGGCGTATGGGGATTTGAACACTGAAGCTTTCTTT
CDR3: CATKGAYGDLNTEAFF

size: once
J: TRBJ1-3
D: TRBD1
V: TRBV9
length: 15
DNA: TGTGCCAGCAGCACGATGGGACAGAAGGGAAACACCATATATTTT
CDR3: CASSTMGQKGNTIYF

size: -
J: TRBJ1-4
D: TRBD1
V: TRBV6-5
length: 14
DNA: TGTGCCAGCAATCATCAGGGGGCGCACGAAAAACTGTTTTTT
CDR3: CASNHQGAHEKLFF

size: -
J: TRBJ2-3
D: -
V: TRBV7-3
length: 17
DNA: TGTGCCAGCAGCCGTGCTGGGGGGGGCTTATCCACAGATACGCAGTATTTT
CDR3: CASSRAGGGLSTDTQYF

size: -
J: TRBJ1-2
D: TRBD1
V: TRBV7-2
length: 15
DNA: TGTGCCAGCAGCCAACAGGGGACCGGTAACTATGGCTACACCTTC
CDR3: CASSQQGTGNYGYTF

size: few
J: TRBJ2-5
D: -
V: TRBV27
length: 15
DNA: TGTGCCAGCAGTTCTCCAACACAGAGTCAAGAGACCCAGTACTTC
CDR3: CASSSPTQSQETQYF

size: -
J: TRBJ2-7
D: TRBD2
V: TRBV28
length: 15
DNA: TGTGCCAGCAGTCTCCCCGGGACTAGCGTCTACGAGCAGTACTTC
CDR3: CASSLPGTSVYEQYF

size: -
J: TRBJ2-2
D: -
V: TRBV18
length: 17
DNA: TGTGCCAGCTCACGCTACTCGGAGGTGACGAACACCGGGGAGCTGTTTTTT
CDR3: CASSRYSEVTNTGELFF

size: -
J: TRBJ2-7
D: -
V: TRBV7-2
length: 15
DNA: TGTGCCAGCACCTTCAGGGGGGCATCCTCCTACGAGCAGTACTTC
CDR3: CASTFRGASSYEQYF

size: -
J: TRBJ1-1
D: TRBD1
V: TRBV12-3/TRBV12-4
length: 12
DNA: TGTGCCAGCAGTACCGGGACAGGGACAACTTTCTTT
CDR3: CASSTGTGTTFF

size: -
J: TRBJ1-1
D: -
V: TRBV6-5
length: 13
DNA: TGTGCCAGCAGTCCCTATGTAAACACTGAAGCTTTCTTT
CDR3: CASSPYVNTEAFF

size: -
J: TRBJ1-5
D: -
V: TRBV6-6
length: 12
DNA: TGTGCCAGCAGTTACCTCAATCAGCCCCAGCATTTT
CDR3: CASSYLNQPQHF

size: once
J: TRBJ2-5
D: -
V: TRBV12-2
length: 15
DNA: TGTGCAAGTCGCTTAGTTTCCGGGCCGGGGGAGACCCAGTACTTC
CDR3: CASRLVSGPGETQYF

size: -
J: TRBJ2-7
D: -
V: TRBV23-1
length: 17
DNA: TGCGCCAGCAGTCAAACAATCCACCCACTGGAGTTCTACGAGCAGTACTTC
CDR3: CASSQTIHPLEFYEQYF

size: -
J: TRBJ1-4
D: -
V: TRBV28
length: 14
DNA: TGTGCCAGCAGTACGACAGGACAGAATGAAAAACTGTTTTTT
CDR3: CASSTTGQNEKLFF

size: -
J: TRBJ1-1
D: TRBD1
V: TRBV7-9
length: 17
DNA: TGTGCCAGCAGCTTAGATGGCAGGGGGTCGGTGAACACTGAAGCTTTCTTT
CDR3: CASSLDGRGSVNTEAFF

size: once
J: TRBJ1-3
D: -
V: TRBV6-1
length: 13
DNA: TGTGCCAGCAGTGAAGCTGAGAGGACTTTCATATATTTT
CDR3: CASSEAERTFIYF

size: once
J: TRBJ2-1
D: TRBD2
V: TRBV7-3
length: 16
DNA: TGTGCCAGCAGCAGGACTAGCGGGAAAGGCTACAATGAGCAGTTCTTC
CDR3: CASSRTSGKGYNEQFF

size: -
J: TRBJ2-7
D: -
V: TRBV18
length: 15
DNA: TGTGCCAGCTCACCTCCGTGGACAGAAAGCTACGAGCAGTACTTC
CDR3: CASSPPWTESYEQYF

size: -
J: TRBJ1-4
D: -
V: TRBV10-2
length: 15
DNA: TGCGCCAGCAGTGAGTCGATGGGGGCGCGGGAAAAACTGTTTTTT
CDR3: CASSESMGAREKLFF

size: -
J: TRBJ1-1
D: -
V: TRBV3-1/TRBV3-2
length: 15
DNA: TGTGCCAGCAGCCAAACAGGGCGGTTGGACACTGAAGCTTTCTTT
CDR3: CASSQTGRLDTEAFF

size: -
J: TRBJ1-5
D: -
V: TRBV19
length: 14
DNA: TGTGCCAGTAGTATGACAGGAGGCAATCAGCCCCAGCATTTT
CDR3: CASSMTGGNQPQHF